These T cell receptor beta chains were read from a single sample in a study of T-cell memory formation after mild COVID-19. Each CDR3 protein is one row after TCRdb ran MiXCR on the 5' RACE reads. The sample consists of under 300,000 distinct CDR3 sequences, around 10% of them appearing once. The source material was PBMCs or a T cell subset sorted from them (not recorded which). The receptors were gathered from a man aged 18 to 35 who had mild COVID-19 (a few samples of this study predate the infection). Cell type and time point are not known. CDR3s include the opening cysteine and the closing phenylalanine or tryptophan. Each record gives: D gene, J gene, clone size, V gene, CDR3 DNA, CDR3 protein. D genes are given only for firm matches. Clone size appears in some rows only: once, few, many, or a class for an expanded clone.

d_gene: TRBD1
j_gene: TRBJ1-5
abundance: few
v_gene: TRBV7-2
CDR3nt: TGTGCCAGCAGCTTAGCAGGGACAGACAATCAGCCCCAGCATTTT
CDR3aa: CASSLAGTDNQPQHF

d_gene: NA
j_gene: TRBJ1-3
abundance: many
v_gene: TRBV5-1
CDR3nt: TGCGCCAGCAGCTTGGGACCGCAGAGCTCTGGAAACACCATATATTTT
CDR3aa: CASSLGPQSSGNTIYF

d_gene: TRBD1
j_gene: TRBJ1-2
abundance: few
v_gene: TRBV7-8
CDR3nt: TGTGCCAGCAGCTTCGAGGACAGGGGGCGATACACCTTC
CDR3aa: CASSFEDRGRYTF

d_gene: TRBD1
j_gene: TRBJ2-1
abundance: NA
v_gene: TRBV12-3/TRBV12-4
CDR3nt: TGTGCCAGCAGCCAGCCACAGGGGCGTGGTAATGAGCAGTTCTTC
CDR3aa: CASSQPQGRGNEQFF

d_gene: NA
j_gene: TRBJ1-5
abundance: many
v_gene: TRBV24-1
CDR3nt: TGTGCCACCAGTGAGGCAGGGATAAGCAATCAGCCCCAGCATTTT
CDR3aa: CATSEAGISNQPQHF

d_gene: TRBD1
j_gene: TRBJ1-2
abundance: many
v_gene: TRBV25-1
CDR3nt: TGTGCCAGCATGGACAGGTCCGATGGCTACACCTTC
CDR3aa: CASMDRSDGYTF

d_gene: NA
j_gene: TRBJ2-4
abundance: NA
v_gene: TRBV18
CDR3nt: TGTGCCAGCTCACCACCGTGGGCTGAAACCCACATTCAGTACTTC
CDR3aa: CASSPPWAETHIQYF

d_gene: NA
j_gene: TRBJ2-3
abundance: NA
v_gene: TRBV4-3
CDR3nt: TGCGCCAGCAGCCAAAATGGGCACCCCACAGATACGCAGTATTTT
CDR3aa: CASSQNGHPTDTQYF

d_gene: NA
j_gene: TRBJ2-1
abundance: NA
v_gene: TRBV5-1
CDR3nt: TGCGCCAGCAGCCTGATAGGCCCCCTGGACAATGAGCAGTTCTTC
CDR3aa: CASSLIGPLDNEQFF

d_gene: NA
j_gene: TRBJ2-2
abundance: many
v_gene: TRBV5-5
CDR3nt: TGTGCCAGCAGCCAGTTAGTGAACACCGGGGAGCTGTTTTTT
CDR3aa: CASSQLVNTGELFF

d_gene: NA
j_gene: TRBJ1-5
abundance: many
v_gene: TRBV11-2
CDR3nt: TGTGCCAGCAGCTTAGTCTCTGGCAATCAGCCCCAGCATTTT
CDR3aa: CASSLVSGNQPQHF

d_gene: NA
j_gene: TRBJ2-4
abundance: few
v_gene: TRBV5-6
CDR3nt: TGTGCCAGCAGCCCCGGACCGGCCAAAAACATTCAGTACTTC
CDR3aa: CASSPGPAKNIQYF

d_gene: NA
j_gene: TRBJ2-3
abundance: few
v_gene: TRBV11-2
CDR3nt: TGTGCCAGCAGCTTACCCCCTTTTGGAAGGTTATTCGATACGCAGTATTTT
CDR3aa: CASSLPPFGRLFDTQYF

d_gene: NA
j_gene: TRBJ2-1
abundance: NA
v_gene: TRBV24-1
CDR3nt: TGTGCCACCAGTGACCAAGACTATTCCTCCTACAATGAGCAGTTCTTC
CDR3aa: CATSDQDYSSYNEQFF

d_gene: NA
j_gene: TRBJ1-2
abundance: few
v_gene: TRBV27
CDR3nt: TGTGCCAGCACAGGTGGCTACACCTTC
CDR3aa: CASTGGYTF

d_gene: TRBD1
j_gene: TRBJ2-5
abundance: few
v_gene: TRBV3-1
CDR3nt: TGTGCCAGCAGCCGACAGGGACAGACCCAGTACTTC
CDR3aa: CASSRQGQTQYF

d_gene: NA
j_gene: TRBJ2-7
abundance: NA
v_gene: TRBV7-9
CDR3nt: TGTGCCAGCAGCTTTCGGACAGCTAGCTACGAGCAGTACTTC
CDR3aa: CASSFRTASYEQYF

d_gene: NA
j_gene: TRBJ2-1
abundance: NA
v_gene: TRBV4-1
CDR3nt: TGCGCCAGCAGCCAACAGGGGTATGAGCAGTTCTTC
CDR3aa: CASSQQGYEQFF

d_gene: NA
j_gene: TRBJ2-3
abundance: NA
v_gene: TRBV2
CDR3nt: TGTGCCAGCCTCCTCCTGTCTAGTCGGTACACAGATACGCAGTATTTT
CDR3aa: CASLLLSSRYTDTQYF

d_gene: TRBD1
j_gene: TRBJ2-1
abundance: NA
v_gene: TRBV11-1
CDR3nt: TGTGCCAGCAGCCCGACGCGGACAGGGTACAATGAGCAGTTCTTC
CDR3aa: CASSPTRTGYNEQFF

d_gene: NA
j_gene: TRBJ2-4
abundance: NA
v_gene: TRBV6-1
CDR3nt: TGTGCCAGCAGTGAGCGCAGGGGCAGTTACATTCAGTACTTC
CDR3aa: CASSERRGSYIQYF

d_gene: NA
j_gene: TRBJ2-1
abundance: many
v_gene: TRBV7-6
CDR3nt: TGTGCCAGCAGCTTACTCCCCTCGTCGGTCCCCCATGAGCAGTTCTTC
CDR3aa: CASSLLPSSVPHEQFF

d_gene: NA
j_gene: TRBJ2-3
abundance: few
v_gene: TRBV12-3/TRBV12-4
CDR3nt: TGTGCCAGCAGTTTAGACCGGGACGGATCCACAGATACGCAGTATTTT
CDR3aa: CASSLDRDGSTDTQYF

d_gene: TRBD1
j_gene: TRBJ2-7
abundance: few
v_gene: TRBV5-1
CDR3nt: TGCGCCAGCAGCACTACCGGGACAGGGGGGCGCGAGCAGTACTTC
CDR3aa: CASSTTGTGGREQYF

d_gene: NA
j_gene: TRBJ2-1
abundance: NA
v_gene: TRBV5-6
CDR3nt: TGTGCCAGCACGGGAAGACTGCGTCTTATGAATGAGCAGTTCTTC
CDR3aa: CASTGRLRLMNEQFF

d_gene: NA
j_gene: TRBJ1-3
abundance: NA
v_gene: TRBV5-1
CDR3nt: TGCGCCAGCAGCCCGCAGGGACCGATCTCTGGAAACACCATATATTTT
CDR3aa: CASSPQGPISGNTIYF

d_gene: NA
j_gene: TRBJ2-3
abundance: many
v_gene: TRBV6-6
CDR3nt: TGTGCCAGCAGCCAAGTCGGGCTGGGCTCAGATACGCAGTATTTT
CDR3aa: CASSQVGLGSDTQYF

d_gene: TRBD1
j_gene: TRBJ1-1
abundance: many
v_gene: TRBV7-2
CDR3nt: TGTGCCAGCAGCAATCGACAGGGGGACACTGAAGCTTTCTTT
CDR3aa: CASSNRQGDTEAFF

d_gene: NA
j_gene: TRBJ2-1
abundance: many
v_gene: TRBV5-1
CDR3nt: TGCGCCAGCAGCCCGAGGGGGGACTCAGGGTACAATGAGCAGTTCTTC
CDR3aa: CASSPRGDSGYNEQFF

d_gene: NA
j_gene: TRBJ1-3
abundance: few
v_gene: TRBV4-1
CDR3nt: TGCGCCAGCAGCCAAGAGGCCAGGGTCGGAAACACCATATATTTT
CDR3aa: CASSQEARVGNTIYF

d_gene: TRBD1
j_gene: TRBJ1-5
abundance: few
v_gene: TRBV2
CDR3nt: TGTGCCAGCAGTGCGGGGTTAGGACAGGCGGGGAATCAGCCCCAGCATTTT
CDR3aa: CASSAGLGQAGNQPQHF

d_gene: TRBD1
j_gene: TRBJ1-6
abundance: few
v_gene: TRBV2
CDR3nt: TGTGCCAGCAGTGGAACAGGGGGCGCCTATAATTCACCCCTCCACTTT
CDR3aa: CASSGTGGAYNSPLHF

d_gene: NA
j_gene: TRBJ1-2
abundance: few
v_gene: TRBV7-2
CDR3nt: TGTGCCAGCAGCCAACAGGAATATGGCTACACCTTC
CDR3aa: CASSQQEYGYTF

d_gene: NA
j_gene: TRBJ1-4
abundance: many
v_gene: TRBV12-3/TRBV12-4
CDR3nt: TGTGCCAGCAGCCCCCCCTCCCGCGTGTACGAAAAACTGTTTTTT
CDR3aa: CASSPPSRVYEKLFF

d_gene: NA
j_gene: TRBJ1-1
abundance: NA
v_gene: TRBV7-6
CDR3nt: TGTGCCAGCAGCTTAGCCGCGGTTAACACTGAAGCTTTCTTT
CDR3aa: CASSLAAVNTEAFF

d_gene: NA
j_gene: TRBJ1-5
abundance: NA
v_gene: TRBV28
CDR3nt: TGTGCCAGCAGTTCCCCGGGGGCGGGTCAGCCCCAGCATTTT
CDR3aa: CASSSPGAGQPQHF

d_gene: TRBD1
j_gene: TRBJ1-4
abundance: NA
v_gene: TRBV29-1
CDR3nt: TGCAGCGTTGGCAGGGGGGACGAAAAACTGTTTTTT
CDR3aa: CSVGRGDEKLFF

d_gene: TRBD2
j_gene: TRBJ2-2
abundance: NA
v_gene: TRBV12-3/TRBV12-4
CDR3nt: TGTGCCAGCAGCCCTAATGGACTAGCGGTAGGGGGGGAGCTGTTTTTT
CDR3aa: CASSPNGLAVGGELFF

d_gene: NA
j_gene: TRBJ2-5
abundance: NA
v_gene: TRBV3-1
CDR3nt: TGTGCCAGCAGCCGATCAACTCTGGGGGGATCGGAGACCCAGTACTTC
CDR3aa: CASSRSTLGGSETQYF

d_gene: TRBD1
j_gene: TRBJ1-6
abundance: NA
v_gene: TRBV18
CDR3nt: TGTGCCAGCTCACCACCGGACAGGGAAAATTCACCCCTCCACTTT
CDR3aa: CASSPPDRENSPLHF

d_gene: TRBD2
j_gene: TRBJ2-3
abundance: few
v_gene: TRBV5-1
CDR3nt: TGCGCCAGCAGCTTGGCCCCTAGCGGGGCTAGCACAGATACGCAGTATTTT
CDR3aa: CASSLAPSGASTDTQYF